This note documents a single T cell receptor beta chain sequence. Its antigen is undetermined. The data belong to a study of breast tumors, draining lymph nodes, adjacent tissues. General study points: Luminal-like breast cancer showed significantly greater tumor-nontumor repertoire similarity than basal-like breast cancer did.

The lymph nodes were axillary draining lymph nodes from breast cancer patients. TCRdb analysed the multiplex PCR reads with MiXCR anew, one entry per CDR3 protein. The sample yields about 130,000 distinct CDR3 sequences, 15% to 20% seen once. Germline CDR1 and CDR2: LNHDA and SQIVND (reference sequence). The CDR3 extends over 14 amino acids. The V and J ends lost 5 bases and 3 bases respectively, with 10 bases between them. What was sequenced was axillary lymph node tissue. The receptor's source is a female donor with breast cancer. Some clones in this sample may be carry-over from other donors' samples. This chain links TRBV19 with TRBJ1-4, with a tentative D call TRBD1 (6 bases). DNA for the CDR3: TGTGCCAGTAGTCCGGACAGTTCTAATGAAAAACTGTTTTTT. Translation: CASSPDSSNEKLFF.